These 14 T cell receptor beta chains were sequenced from one sample in a study of shared clonotypes between healthy human individuals. Measured with immunoSEQ multiplex PCR; TCRdb has only the in-frame clones, and not every one. The data contain about 2 million clones, approximately 95% of them seen just once; the ten biggest clones take up around 0.13%. The sample consisted of naive CD4+ T cells sorted from blood. Subset of the sample: CD45RA+ positively selected. These receptors were collected from a man younger than 35 in good health.

The CDR3 region is CASSQQTSFTDTQYF. CDR3 sequence (DNA): TGTGCCAGCAGCCAACAAACTAGCTTCACAGATACGCAGTATTTT. This chain joins TRBV7-2 and TRBJ2-3; D possibly corresponds to TRBD2 (6 bases). Germline V gives CDR1 SGHTA, CDR2 FQGNSA. The CDR3 covers 15 residues. Trimming shortened V by 5 bases and J by 2 bases, and 14 bases separated the two germline ends.

The chain carries TRBV5-4 and TRBJ1-2; the D is unclear. Trimming pared 3 bases from V and 8 bases from J, leaving 8 bases between. The CDR3 extends over 11 amino acids. Germline values: CDR1 SGHNT, CDR2 YYREEE (reference sequence). The CDR3 loop is CASSSGVGYTF. CDR3 nucleotide sequence: TGTGCCAGCAGCTCCGGAGTCGGCTACACCTTC.

The chain couples TRBV19 to TRBJ1-5, with no clear D. Germline V gene sequence: CDR1 LNHDA, CDR2 SQIVND (reference sequence). The ends were cut back, 3 bases at V and 3 bases at J, with 12 bases in the middle. The CDR3 consists of 15 residues. CDR3 in DNA: TGTGCCAGTAGTATGCGAGGACCCTCCAATCAGCCCCAGCATTTT. The encoded protein is CASSMRGPSNQPQHF.

The chain carries TRBV15 and TRBJ1-4; D remains ambiguous. The CDR3 covers 17 residues. Trimming cost V 1 base and J 0 bases, with 12 bases left between them. Per the germline V gene, CDR1 is LNHNV and CDR2 is YYDKDF (reference sequence). CDR3 DNA sequence: TGTGCCACCAGCAGAGGGGAACACCAGACAACTAATGAAAAACTGTTTTTT. It encodes CATSRGEHQTTNEKLFF.

This chain links TRBV27 with TRBJ1-2, with D maybe TRBD1 (6 bases). There are 13 residues in the CDR3. The germline V gene has CDR1 MNHEY and CDR2 SMNVEV (reference sequence). V lost 5 bases and J 8 bases, leaving 15 bases between the germline ends. CDR3 coding DNA: TGTGCCAGCAGTCCCCGGACAGATCTAGGCTACACCTTC. It is translated as CASSPRTDLGYTF.

This clone was found once. This chain links TRBV7-3 with TRBJ2-1; D gene ambiguous. Trimming left V 2 bases short and J 5 bases short, with 13 bases between. The CDR3 is 15 amino acids. Germline CDR1 SGHTA, CDR2 FQGTGA. The CDR3 sequence is CASSLDLGRHNEQFF. In DNA, the CDR3 is TGTGCCAGCAGCTTAGACCTGGGCAGACACAATGAGCAGTTCTTC.

CDR3 sequence: CASSLLFLSAGELFF. The CDR3 DNA follows: TGCGCCAGCAGCTTGTTATTCCTGTCGGCCGGGGAGCTGTTTTTT. V is TRBV5-1 and J is TRBJ2-2; D unclear. The V end was cut by 1 base, the J end by 6 bases, with 13 bases between. This CDR3 spans 15 amino acids. The germline V gene has CDR1 SGHRS and CDR2 YFSETQ.

This chain links TRBV7-6 with TRBJ2-2; 7 bases agree with TRBD1. CDR3 length equals 15 residues. CDR1 and CDR2 from the germline V gene are SGHVS and FNYEAQ. With V trimmed by 5 bases and J by 7 bases, 10 bases remained unmatched. The CDR3 sequence: CASSLQGYAGGELFF. CDR3 sequence (DNA): TGTGCCAGCAGCCTACAGGGGTATGCGGGCGGGGAGCTGTTTTTT.

The rearrangement uses TRBV5-1 and TRBJ2-1; D not certain. The germline gives CDR1 SGHRS, CDR2 YFSETQ. The CDR3 runs 15 residues. Deletions cut 2 bases from V and 3 bases from J, with 12 bases between. The CDR3 reads CASSLEPPDYNEQFF. In DNA, the CDR3 is TGCGCCAGCAGCTTAGAACCACCAGACTACAATGAGCAGTTCTTC.

The chain recombines TRBV7-2 with TRBJ1-4; TRBD1 matches at 7 bases. Germline V lookup: CDR1 SGHTA, CDR2 FQGNSA. Losses at the gene ends were 5 bases for V and 1 base for J; bases not matched to a gene: 4. This CDR3 region has 15 residues. The CDR3 sequence: CASSTTGLTNEKLFF. The CDR3 coding sequence is TGTGCCAGCAGCACGACAGGGTTAACTAATGAAAAACTGTTTTTT.

The rearrangement joins TRBV16 to TRBJ1-4, with D maybe TRBD1 (5 bases). The V end was cut by 1 base, the J end by 5 bases, with 8 bases between. The CDR3 contains 14 residues. CDR1 KGHSY and CDR2 FQNENV come from the germline V gene. Written as DNA, the CDR3 is TGTGCCAGCAGCCAATGGCCAGGGAATGAAAAACTGTTTTTT. Translation gives CASSQWPGNEKLFF.

The genes are TRBV7-6 and TRBJ1-2, with D maybe TRBD1 (6 bases). This CDR3 is 16 amino acids long. In germline, CDR1 is SGHVS, CDR2 FNYEAQ. With 5 bases removed from V and 8 bases from J, the gap between germline ends came to 24 bases. This CDR3 is CASSQYRDTYGTGYTF. In DNA form, the CDR3 reads TGTGCCAGCAGCCAATACCGGGACACATATGGAACCGGCTACACCTTC.

Comments on this clone: Other DNA sequences from this sample encode an identical CDR3 as well. This chain connects TRBV9 to TRBJ2-7, with 7 bases fitting TRBD1. Per germline, CDR1 SGDLS and CDR2 YYNGEE. The junction had 3 bases not matched to a gene; V was cut back by 0 bases and J by 3 bases. The CDR3 contains 14 residues. CDR3 protein: CASSVGQGVYEQYF. CDR3 DNA: TGTGCCAGCAGCGTAGGGCAGGGGGTCTACGAGCAGTACTTC.

The rearrangement joins TRBV2 to TRBJ1-1, with 7 bases aligning to TRBD1. The CDR3 is made up of 14 amino acids. Germline trimming cut 5 bases from V and 0 bases from J; bases unmatched to any gene: 3. The germline CDR1 and CDR2 sequences are SNHLY and FYNNEI. For the CDR3, the DNA is TGTGCCAGCAGTCAGGGGGTTTTGAACACTGAAGCTTTCTTT. Translating gives CASSQGVLNTEAFF.